These 24 T cell receptor beta chains were sequenced from one sample in a study of spatial heterogeneity in lung cancer. Time point here: sample taken at primary tumor resection. Sequencing of whole RNA from tumor, nontumor lung or frozen PBMC involved no sorting. Using its own MiXCR run on the 5' RACE reads, TCRdb lists one record per CDR3 protein. Among over 90,000 distinct CDR3 sequences listed, 7.5% to 10% were seen once. The sequencing used PBMCs, collected at surgery. These receptors all come from a male donor with early-stage non-small cell lung cancer.

This clonotype was recorded many times. The V and J genes are TRBV3-1 and TRBJ2-7; D might be TRBD2 (5 bases). Germline lookup yields CDR1 LGHDT and CDR2 YNNKEL (reference sequence). The CDR3 runs 14 residues. V dropped 3 bases and J dropped 7 bases, with 16 bases sitting between them. The CDR3 loop reads CASSQNSKLDEQYF. As DNA, the CDR3 is TGTGCCAGCAGCCAGAACTCGAAACTAGATGAGCAGTACTTC.

The chain combines TRBV7-2 with TRBJ2-1, with D possibly TRBD2 on 6 matching bases. This CDR3 spans 14 amino acids. CDR1 is SGHTA and CDR2 is FQGNSA in the germline V gene. Trimming left V 1 base short and J 6 bases short, with 10 bases between. The CDR3: CASSLGGLFNEQFF. CDR3 in DNA: TGTGCCAGCAGCTTAGGGGGACTTTTCAATGAGCAGTTCTTC.

This rearrangement joins TRBV5-4 to TRBJ1-1; 7 bases fit TRBD1. Unmatched junction bases numbered 8, after V lost 4 bases and J lost 11 bases. There are 12 residues in the CDR3. The germline CDR1 and CDR2 sequences are SGHNT and YYREEE (reference sequence). For the CDR3, the DNA is TGTGCCAGCAGCCTGGACAGGACATCGGCTTTCTTT. It translates to CASSLDRTSAFF.

This clonotype was seen only a few times. V usage is TRBV5-1 and J usage is TRBJ1-1; D remains ambiguous. CDR3 size: 13 residues. Trimming took 10 bases from V and 0 from J, leaving 13 bases between them. The germline CDR1 and CDR2 sequences are SGHRS and YFSETQ. CDR3 region: CASKGKLNTEAFF. The CDR3 DNA is TGCGCCTCTAAAGGGAAATTGAACACTGAAGCTTTCTTT.

This chain links TRBV5-1 with TRBJ2-3; 8 nucleotides match TRBD1. Trimming at V came to 0 bases and at J to 1 base, leaving 1 base not matched to a gene. Germline V lookup: CDR1 SGHRS, CDR2 YFSETQ. The CDR3 contains 15 residues. CDR3 protein: CASSLETGGTDTQYF. The CDR3 DNA reads TGCGCCAGCAGCTTGGAGACAGGGGGCACAGATACGCAGTATTTT.

This clonotype showed up many times. This rearrangement joins TRBV6-6 to TRBJ2-7, with 11 bases lining up with TRBD2. Germline V gene data show CDR1 as MNHNY and CDR2 as SVGAGI (reference sequence). V was pared by 6 bases and J by 0 bases, with 4 bases of the junction left unmatched. CDR3 length: 15 amino acids. The CDR3 loop is CASSYSGGVSYEQYF. The CDR3 DNA follows: TGTGCCAGCAGCTATAGCGGGGGGGTCTCCTACGAGCAGTACTTC.

This clonotype was seen only a few times. The chain uses TRBV10-2 and TRBJ2-5, with D possibly matching TRBD2 (5 bases). The CDR3 contains 13 residues. Germline lookup yields CDR1 WSHSY and CDR2 SAAADI. V was cut by 6 bases and J by 4 bases, with 12 bases left in between. This CDR3 is CASRERASETQYF. In nucleotides, the CDR3 is TGCGCCAGCAGAGAGAGGGCCTCAGAGACCCAGTACTTC.

The gene calls are TRBV18 and TRBJ2-1, with D perhaps matching TRBD1 or TRBD2 (5 bases each). Germline V gene data show CDR1 as KGHSH and CDR2 as LQKENI. Trimming removed 3 bases from V and 7 bases from J, with 10 bases in between. The CDR3 is 13 residues long. The CDR3 DNA is TGTGCCAGCTCACCCGGGGCGCGAAATGAGCAGTTCTTC. It codes for CASSPGARNEQFF.

Only a few counts were recorded for this clonotype. The rearrangement joins TRBV20-1 to TRBJ2-7, with TRBD2 identical over 14 bases. The CDR3 has 19 residues. CDR1 DFQATT and CDR2 SNEGSKA come from the germline V gene (reference sequence). After removal of 0 bases from V and 1 base from J, the junction contained 11 bases not matched to a gene. CDR3 residues: CSARDSGLAGEGRSYEQYF. In DNA form, the CDR3 reads TGCAGTGCTAGAGATTCGGGACTAGCGGGAGAGGGACGATCCTACGAGCAGTACTTC.

The CDR3 loop reads CATSDWNNEQFF. The CDR3 region has the DNA TGTGCCACCTCGGACTGGAACAATGAGCAGTTCTTC. The rearrangement uses TRBV19 and TRBJ2-1; the D gene is possibly TRBD2 (5 bases). The CDR3 is made up of 12 amino acids. V lost 10 bases and J 5 bases, leaving 12 bases between the germline ends. Germline values: CDR1 LNHDA, CDR2 SQIVND (reference sequence).

This clonotype was picked up many times. This sequence joins TRBV6-1 and TRBJ2-1, with 8 bases matching TRBD2. V was pared by 0 bases and J by 8 bases, with 9 bases of the junction left unmatched. CDR1 MNHNS and CDR2 SASEGT come from the germline V gene. The CDR3 has 16 amino acids. This chain's CDR3 is CASSEASGRVEDEQFF. DNA for the CDR3: TGTGCCAGCAGTGAAGCAAGCGGGAGAGTCGAGGATGAGCAGTTCTTC.

The chain couples TRBV5-1 to TRBJ1-1; D gene unclear. Germline CDR1 and CDR2: SGHRS and YFSETQ. The CDR3 extends over 14 amino acids. Trimming removed 4 bases at V and 1 base at J, with 11 bases between. The chain's CDR3 is CASSVREPNTEAFF. CDR3 in DNA: TGCGCCAGCAGCGTCCGGGAGCCGAACACTGAAGCTTTCTTT.

This clonotype was picked up many times. V and J are TRBV29-1 and TRBJ2-3, with a weak D call TRBD2 (6 bases). This CDR3 is built from 13 residues. The V gene lost 5 bases and the J gene lost 2 bases, with 11 bases spanning the gap. The germline V gene encodes CDR1 SQVTM and CDR2 ANQGSEA. CDR3 amino acids: CSVSSAFTDTQYF. Written as DNA, the CDR3 is TGCAGCGTTTCTAGCGCATTCACAGATACGCAGTATTTT.

The rearrangement uses TRBV28 and TRBJ2-7, with 13 bases fitting TRBD2. The CDR3 covers 15 residues. V lost 7 bases, J lost 2 bases, and 5 bases stayed unmatched. Per the germline V gene, CDR1 is MDHEN and CDR2 is SYDVKM. The CDR3: CASTPGTSGAYEQYF. The DNA for the CDR3 is TGTGCCAGCACCCCCGGGACTAGCGGGGCCTACGAGCAGTACTTC.

Only a few counts were recorded for this clonotype. This chain connects TRBV6-5 to TRBJ2-7; D gene uncertain. V was trimmed by 5 bases and J by 1 base, leaving 12 bases between them. This CDR3 has 14 residues. Germline V gives CDR1 MNHEY, CDR2 SVGAGI. This CDR3 reads CASSTLDRSYEQYF. CDR3 nucleotides: TGTGCCAGCAGTACCCTGGACCGATCCTACGAGCAGTACTTC.

This clonotype showed up just a few times. The genes are TRBV7-8 and TRBJ2-5, with 11 bases that match TRBD2. Germline CDR1 is SGHVS and CDR2 is FQNEAQ. The CDR3 extends over 16 amino acids. The trim removed 5 bases at V and 4 bases at J, leaving 9 bases unmatched. The CDR3 here is CASSRHSGGAGETQYF. The CDR3 DNA is TGTGCCAGCAGCCGCCATAGCGGGGGGGCGGGAGAGACCCAGTACTTC. Based on the CDR3 plus reference TRBV7-8 and TRBJ2-5, the full variable domain is GAGVSQSPRYKVAKRGQDVALRCDPISGHVSLFWYQQALGQGPEFLTYFQNEAQLDKSGLPSDRFFAERPEGSVSTLKIQRTQQEDSAVYLCASSRHSGGAGETQYFGPGTRLLVL.

This chain links TRBV6-5 with TRBJ2-1, with D perhaps assigned TRBD1 or TRBD2 (5 bases each). The CDR3 consists of 11 residues. Trimming shortened V by 5 bases and J by 10 bases, and 9 bases separated the two germline ends. CDR1 and CDR2 (germline): MNHEY, SVGAGI. As DNA, the CDR3 is TGTGCCAGCAGTAGAGGGGAGGAGCAGTTCTTC. Protein: CASSRGEEQFF.

This clonotype was picked up a small number of times. The chain carries TRBV7-3 and TRBJ2-5; 9 bases fit TRBD1. The CDR3 runs 15 residues. The V gene end was trimmed by 4 bases and the J gene end by 4 bases; junction bases not matched to a gene: 7. Germline V lookup: CDR1 SGHTA, CDR2 FQGTGA. This CDR3 is CASSSSPGQGETQYF. Written as DNA, the CDR3 is TGTGCCAGCAGCTCCAGTCCGGGACAGGGAGAGACCCAGTACTTC.

Many counts were recorded for this clonotype. The rearrangement joins TRBV5-4 to TRBJ2-5; TRBD1 matches at 10 bases. CDR3 size: 14 residues. Germline V gene data show CDR1 as SGHNT and CDR2 as YYREEE (reference sequence). The junction had 1 base not matched to a gene; V was cut back by 4 bases and J by 1 base. Written as DNA, the CDR3 is TGTGCCAGCAGCAGACAGGGGGCCCAAGAGACCCAGTACTTC. This gives the protein CASSRQGAQETQYF.

This clonotype was recorded at least ten times. The genes are TRBV20-1 and TRBJ2-2, with D unresolved. Trimming took off 7 bases at V and 2 bases at J, with 17 bases between the two ends. CDR1 is DFQATT, CDR2 SNEGSKA, per germline (reference sequence). This CDR3 is 15 amino acids long. CDR3 DNA: TGCAGTGTTCCCCACTTCGGTACAAACACCGGGGAGCTGTTTTTT. Its translation is CSVPHFGTNTGELFF.

This clonotype came up many times. This chain links TRBV11-2 with TRBJ2-3, with D possibly being TRBD1 (6 bases). The CDR3 length is 13 residues. V was trimmed by 7 bases and J by 1 base, leaving 9 bases between them. Germline V gene sequence: CDR1 SGHAT, CDR2 FQNNGV. The CDR3 nucleotides are TGTGCCAGCAATAACAGGGGCACAGATACGCAGTATTTT. This sequence encodes CASNNRGTDTQYF. The entire variable domain, with the rest obtained from reference TRBV11-2 and TRBJ2-3, is as follows: EAGVAQSPRYKIIEKRQSVAFWCNPISGHATLYWYQQILGQGPKLLIQFQNNGVVDDSQLPKDRFSAERLKGVDSTLKIQPAKLEDSAVYLCASNNRGTDTQYFGPGTRLTVL.

The chain's CDR3 is CASSLASADYNEQFF. The CDR3 bases are TGTGCCAGCAGCTTAGCGAGCGCCGACTACAATGAGCAGTTCTTC. This chain connects TRBV7-2 to TRBJ2-1, with no clear D. V was trimmed by 0 bases and J by 3 bases, leaving 9 bases between them. The CDR3 sequence is 15 residues long. CDR1 SGHTA and CDR2 FQGNSA come from the germline V gene.

This clonotype was detected ten times or more. Germline and junction disagree at one end, which may indicate a read error. The CDR3: CASSLGTDTQYF. DNA of the CDR3: TGTGCCAGCAGTTTAGGGACAGATACGCAGTATTTT. The gene calls are TRBV7-9 and TRBJ2-3; unclear D gene. The CDR3 covers 12 residues. The V gene's germline CDR1 is SEHNR and CDR2 FQNEAQ (reference sequence).

Ten or more counts support this clonotype. This chain joins TRBV27 and TRBJ2-7; TRBD2 aligns across 10 bases. Germline-derived CDR1 and CDR2 are MNHEY and SMNVEV (reference sequence). This CDR3 region has 16 residues. Germline trimming cut 8 bases from V and 0 bases from J; bases unmatched to any gene: 10. The chain's CDR3 is CASGASGSLSSYEQYF. The CDR3 nucleotides are TGTGCCAGCGGTGCTAGCGGGAGTCTCAGCTCCTACGAGCAGTACTTC.